The present T cell receptor (beta chain) was sequenced within a study of shared clonotypes between healthy human individuals. Whole-study results and caveats: Rarefaction showed that sequencing of sorted subsets was incomplete (despite large depth).

The method was immunoSEQ multiplex PCR; TCRdb's version includes in-frame clones alone and lacks a portion of them. The profile shows more than 1.2 million clones, 98% of them singletons. The CDR3 consists of 15 residues. V dropped 6 bases and J dropped 0 bases, with 12 bases sitting between them. The germline V gene has CDR1 KGHSH and CDR2 LQKENI. Of note for this clone: The antigen is undetermined.

The sample was naive CD4+ T cells sorted from blood. Indicated subset: CD45RA+ positively selected. This rearrangement joins TRBV18 to TRBJ1-3, with D possibly matching TRBD1 (5 bases). The sequence was collected from a man aged 30-40 years in good health. The CDR3 spells CASSRGALSGNTIYF. The CDR3 DNA reads TGTGCCAGCTCTCGCGGGGCTCTCTCTGGAAACACCATATATTTT.